This passage covers 32 T cell receptor beta chains from one sample sequenced in a study of blood T cell repertoires in COVID-19. Repertoires were generated with immunoSEQ multiplex PCR, while TCRdb's copy carries only in-frame clones and drops some. The sample includes about 250,000 clones, 70% to 90% seen only once; the top ten take more than 4.5%. What was sequenced was peripheral blood. The receptors come from a man aged 45-60 years with active or convalescent COVID-19.

The chain couples TRBV25-1 to TRBJ2-7; perhaps TRBD1 as D (5 bases). With 4 bases removed from V and 3 bases from J, the gap between germline ends came to 10 bases. CDR3 length: 13 residues. The V gene's germline CDR1 is MGHDK and CDR2 SYGVNS. The CDR3 sequence is CASSVAGNYEQYF. DNA for the CDR3: TGTGCCAGCAGTGTGGCAGGGAACTACGAGCAGTACTTC.

The rearrangement joins TRBV5-1 to TRBJ2-1, with unresolved D. Between the trimmed V and J ends, which lost 4 bases and 2 bases, there was a span of 16 bases. Germline V gives CDR1 SGHRS, CDR2 YFSETQ. This CDR3 region has 16 residues. This chain's CDR3 is CASSVDRVSPYNEQFF. Here the CDR3 DNA reads TGCGCCAGCAGCGTGGACCGGGTCTCCCCCTACAATGAGCAGTTCTTC.

This chain links TRBV3-1 (or the pseudogene TRBV3-2) with TRBJ2-7, with unresolved D. This CDR3 region has 12 residues. Trimming took 1 base from V and 12 from J, leaving 13 bases between them. Germline values: CDR1 LGHDT, CDR2 YNNKEL (reference sequence). CDR3 sequence reads: CASSQGGTFTYF. The CDR3 nucleotides are TGTGCCAGCAGCCAAGGAGGTACTTTCACGTACTTC.

The rearrangement links TRBV6-5 to TRBJ1-2; no reliable D call. Germline V lookup: CDR1 MNHEY, CDR2 SVGAGI. The CDR3 covers 15 residues. V shed 0 bases and J shed 5 bases, with 13 bases lying between them. The CDR3 loop is CASSYSISGKYGYTF. The CDR3 bases are TGTGCCAGCAGTTACTCGATATCCGGGAAGTATGGCTACACCTTC.

This sequence joins TRBV9 and TRBJ2-3, with 8 bases aligning to TRBD2. CDR3 length: 17 residues. With V trimmed by 7 bases and J by 4 bases, 17 bases remained unmatched. Germline CDR1 reads SGDLS; CDR2 reads YYNGEE. DNA for the CDR3: TGTGCCAGCTCCCGCAGAGGTGATAGCGGGAACTCAGATACGCAGTATTTT. It translates to CASSRRGDSGNSDTQYF. The entire variable domain, with the rest obtained from reference TRBV9 and TRBJ2-3, is as follows: DSGVTQTPKHLITATGQRVTLRCSPRSGDLSVYWYQQSLDQGLQFLIQYYNGEERAKGNILERFSAQQFPDLHSELNLSSLELGDSALYFCASSRRGDSGNSDTQYFGPGTRLTVL.

The chain uses TRBV20-1 and TRBJ2-5, with D tentatively TRBD1 (5 bases). V was trimmed by 3 bases and J by 2 bases, leaving 10 bases between them. The CDR3 runs to 13 residues. CDR1 is DFQATT, CDR2 SNEGSKA, per germline (reference sequence). The CDR3 sequence is CSASRQPQETQYF. The CDR3 bases are TGCAGTGCTAGTCGACAGCCTCAAGAGACCCAGTACTTC.

The chain is built from TRBV6-5 and TRBJ2-1; D not certain. Germline V gene sequence: CDR1 MNHEY, CDR2 SVGAGI. Trimming took 6 bases from V and 4 from J, leaving 13 bases between them. This CDR3 region has 14 residues. Written as DNA, the CDR3 is TGTGCCAGCAGCTTCTATTCCGAATACAATGAGCAGTTCTTC. This translates into CASSFYSEYNEQFF.

This sequence joins TRBV10-1 and TRBJ2-1; 16 positions agree with TRBD2. V dropped 8 bases and J dropped 4; count of bases not matched to a gene: 20. There are 21 residues in the CDR3. The germline V gene has CDR1 WNHNN and CDR2 SYGVQD (reference sequence). Written as DNA, the CDR3 is TGCGCCAGCCGTGGAGCCGAGGGCGGGACTAGCGGGAGGGCCGGGTACAATGAGCAGTTCTTC. This translates into CASRGAEGGTSGRAGYNEQFF.

DNA of the CDR3: TGTGCCAGCAGGTTGGTAGAGCGCGAGCAGTACTTC. Translated, it gives CASRLVEREQYF. This chain connects TRBV2 to TRBJ2-7, with D unresolved. Between the trimmed V and J ends, which lost 6 bases and 6 bases, there was a span of 12 bases. CDR3 length equals 12 residues. Germline CDR1 reads SNHLY; CDR2 reads FYNNEI.

The genes are TRBV9 and TRBJ2-2, with 7 bases lining up with TRBD1. This CDR3 is built from 16 residues. CDR1 is SGDLS and CDR2 is YYNGEE in the germline V gene. V trimming: 2 bases; J trimming: 3 bases; junction bases outside the gene matches: 7. Here the CDR3 DNA reads TGTGCCAGCAGCGTCACCGGGACAGCCCACACCGGGGAGCTGTTTTTT. This translates into CASSVTGTAHTGELFF.

This clone was found once. The CDR3 here is CASSPPRTGPGEQYF. The CDR3 DNA reads as TGTGCCAGCAGCCCTCCCCGGACAGGGCCGGGGGAGCAGTACTTC. The J gene is TRBJ2-7, the V gene TRBV3-1 (or the pseudogene TRBV3-2), with 8 bases fitting TRBD1. V was pared by 4 bases and J by 7 bases, with 12 bases of the junction left unmatched. The length of the CDR3 is 15 residues. Germline-derived CDR1 and CDR2 are LGHDT and YNNKEL (reference sequence).

The chain uses TRBV12-5 and TRBJ2-3, with 12 bases matching TRBD2. CDR1 and CDR2 (germline): LGHNT, FRNRAP. This CDR3 contains 15 residues. The J segment lost 4 bases and the V segment lost 5 bases, leaving 4 bases of the junction unmatched. DNA for the CDR3: TGTGCTAGTGGTCCAGGACTAGCGGGGCCAGATACGCAGTATTTT. Translated: CASGPGLAGPDTQYF. The whole variable domain, filled in from reference TRBV12-5 and TRBJ2-3, reads DARVTQTPRHKVTEMGQEVTMRCQPILGHNTVFWYRQTMMQGLELLAYFRNRAPLDDSGMPKDRFSAEMPDATLATLKIQPSEPRDSAVYFCASGPGLAGPDTQYFGPGTRLTVL.

The J gene is TRBJ1-1, the V gene TRBV30, with D unresolved. V gave up 0 bases and J gave up 1 base, with 9 bases separating them. This CDR3 contains 14 residues. Germline V gives CDR1 GTSNPN, CDR2 SVGIG (reference sequence). Here the CDR3 DNA reads TGTGCCTGGAGTGTACTTTCCGAGAACACTGAAGCTTTCTTT. Its translation is CAWSVLSENTEAFF.

The genes are TRBV6-5 and TRBJ1-4; tentatively, D is TRBD1 (5 bases). CDR1 MNHEY and CDR2 SVGAGI come from the germline V gene. The CDR3 loop spans 16 amino acids. Deletions cut 0 bases from V and 0 bases from J, with 8 bases between. CDR3 sequence reads: CASSYSVRATNEKLFF. The CDR3 DNA is TGTGCCAGCAGTTACTCCGTCAGGGCAACTAATGAAAAACTGTTTTTT.

The chain employs TRBV28 and TRBJ2-1; D may be TRBD2 (5 bases). The V gene's germline CDR1 is MDHEN and CDR2 SYDVKM. This CDR3 contains 13 residues. V was cut by 6 bases and J by 3 bases, with 9 bases left in between. The CDR3 nucleotides read TGTGCCAGCAGACCGGGAATCTACAATGAGCAGTTCTTC. It translates to CASRPGIYNEQFF.

V is TRBV5-1 and J is TRBJ2-1, with 9 bases aligning to TRBD2. The CDR3 is 16 residues long. Trimming at V came to 4 bases and at J to 3 bases, leaving 8 bases not matched to a gene. The germline CDR1 and CDR2 sequences are SGHRS and YFSETQ. The CDR3, as DNA: TGCGCCAGCAGCCGGGATCGACTAGCGGTCTACAATGAGCAGTTCTTC. Translating gives CASSRDRLAVYNEQFF.

The rearrangement joins TRBV11-3 to TRBJ2-2, with TRBD1 matching over 8 bases. V gave up 3 bases and J gave up 11 bases; unmatched junction bases: 8. CDR1 is SGHNT and CDR2 is YENEEA in the germline V gene. The CDR3 runs to 14 residues. The DNA for the CDR3 is TGTGCCAGCAGCTTCCCGGGACAGGAAGATGAGCTGTTTTTT. It codes for CASSFPGQEDELFF.

This clone showed up just a few times. The V gene is TRBV27, the J gene TRBJ1-5, with TRBD1 as a possible D gene (6 bases). Germline V gives CDR1 MNHEY, CDR2 SMNVEV (reference sequence). The V end was cut by 2 bases, the J end by 3 bases, with 14 bases between. The CDR3 is made up of 16 amino acids. The CDR3 loop is CASSLEYRVTNQPQHF. The CDR3 coding sequence is TGTGCCAGCAGTTTAGAATACAGGGTAACCAATCAGCCCCAGCATTTT.

This chain connects TRBV28 to TRBJ1-2, with D uncertain. Germline V gene data show CDR1 as MDHEN and CDR2 as SYDVKM. The V and J ends lost 4 bases and 7 bases respectively, with 13 bases between them. The CDR3 has 13 amino acids. Here the CDR3 reads CASSSYSSGGYTF. The CDR3 nucleotides read TGTGCCAGCAGTTCATACAGTTCTGGTGGCTACACCTTC.

This chain links TRBV11-2 with TRBJ1-1; tentative D call: TRBD1 (5 bases). V lost 6 bases and J lost 1, with 9 bases in between. The CDR3 has 13 residues. Germline CDR1 reads SGHAT; CDR2 reads FQNNGV. The CDR3 DNA is TGTGCCAGCAGGCTGACAGAGAACACTGAAGCTTTCTTT. It encodes CASRLTENTEAFF.

Only one count was recorded for this clone. The chain joins TRBV3-1 (or the pseudogene TRBV3-2) to TRBJ2-2; 7 bases line up with TRBD1. Germline loops: CDR1 LGHDT, CDR2 YNNKEL (reference sequence). This CDR3 is 16 amino acids long. J gave up 1 base and V 4 bases, and 6 bases lay outside the gene matches. CDR3 sequence: CASSPLTGRNTGELFF. The CDR3 DNA reads as TGTGCCAGCAGCCCACTGACAGGGAGGAACACCGGGGAGCTGTTTTTT.

This chain connects TRBV7-9 to TRBJ2-5, with a tentative D call TRBD2 (6 bases). The germline gives CDR1 SEHNR, CDR2 FQNEAQ (reference sequence). The CDR3 runs 13 residues. V shed 6 bases and J shed 1 base, with 9 bases lying between them. The CDR3 sequence is CASRAGSQETQYF. For the CDR3, the DNA is TGTGCCAGCAGGGCGGGGTCCCAAGAGACCCAGTACTTC.

The V and J genes are TRBV30 and TRBJ1-2, with TRBD1 identical over 8 bases. The CDR3 runs to 15 residues. CDR1 is GTSNPN, CDR2 SVGIG, per germline (reference sequence). The ends lost 0 bases at V and 7 bases at J; junction bases unmatched: 10. The CDR3 sequence is CAWSVSLRTGSGYTF. CDR3 coding DNA: TGTGCCTGGAGTGTTTCCCTAAGGACAGGGAGTGGCTACACCTTC.

The V and J genes are TRBV5-1 and TRBJ2-3, with D possibly being TRBD1 (6 bases). V gave up 0 bases and J gave up 0 bases, with 8 bases separating them. The CDR3 spans 15 residues. Germline V lookup: CDR1 SGHRS, CDR2 YFSETQ. The CDR3 loop is CASSLGGQSTDTQYF. The DNA of the CDR3 is TGCGCCAGCAGCTTGGGTGGACAGAGCACAGATACGCAGTATTTT.

The rearrangement uses TRBV7-8 and TRBJ2-3, with D maybe TRBD1 (5 bases). The CDR3 is 15 residues long. The ends were cut back, 1 base at V and 3 bases at J, with 11 bases in the middle. Germline V CDR1 and CDR2: SGHVS, FQNEAQ. CDR3 in DNA: TGTGCCAGCAGCTTAGATCCCAGGGTGACAGATACGCAGTATTTT. It is translated as CASSLDPRVTDTQYF. Combining the CDR3 with reference TRBV7-8 and TRBJ2-3 gives the whole variable domain GAGVSQSPRYKVAKRGQDVALRCDPISGHVSLFWYQQALGQGPEFLTYFQNEAQLDKSGLPSDRFFAERPEGSVSTLKIQRTQQEDSAVYLCASSLDPRVTDTQYFGPGTRLTVL.

The chain links TRBV11-2 to TRBJ2-1; TRBD2 agrees at 7 bases. CDR3 length: 15 residues. V trimming: 5 bases; J trimming: 3 bases; junction bases outside the gene matches: 7. CDR1 and CDR2 (germline): SGHAT, FQNNGV. CDR3 sequence reads: CASSLGLVGYNEQFF. In nucleotides, the CDR3 is TGTGCCAGCAGCCTCGGACTAGTAGGCTACAATGAGCAGTTCTTC.

J is TRBJ2-2 and V is TRBV7-6; a possible D gene is TRBD1 (5 bases). CDR1 SGHVS and CDR2 FNYEAQ come from the germline V gene. Trimming pared 2 bases from V and 0 bases from J, leaving 10 bases between. This CDR3 contains 16 residues. The CDR3 nucleotides read TGTGCCAGCAGCTTAATAGGCAGGGCGAACACCGGGGAGCTGTTTTTT. Its protein is CASSLIGRANTGELFF.

CDR3 sequence: CASSYPGQLGGYTF. As DNA, the CDR3 is TGTGCCAGCAGTTACCCGGGACAGCTAGGTGGCTACACCTTC. The gene calls are TRBV6-5 and TRBJ1-2; 7 nucleotides align to TRBD1. The CDR3 is made up of 14 amino acids. Germline V lookup: CDR1 MNHEY, CDR2 SVGAGI. The V and J ends lost 2 bases and 7 bases, in that order; junction bases with no gene match: 7.

V usage is TRBV6-5 and J usage is TRBJ2-7; D might be TRBD2 (5 bases). V lost 8 bases to trimming and J lost 6 bases, with 14 bases between them. The CDR3 spans 12 residues. Per germline, CDR1 MNHEY and CDR2 SVGAGI. CDR3 nucleotide sequence: TGTGCCAGCTCTAAGAGGGCGGGCGAGCAGTACTTC. Residues: CASSKRAGEQYF.

The rearrangement uses TRBV27 and TRBJ2-3; D is perhaps TRBD2 (6 bases). V was pared by 3 bases and J by 1 base, with 11 bases between. The CDR3 is 15 residues long. Germline CDR1 is MNHEY and CDR2 is SMNVEV (reference sequence). The CDR3 nucleotides read TGTGCCAGCAGTTTTAGCGAGCGGGGCACAGATACGCAGTATTTT. Its protein is CASSFSERGTDTQYF.

A word on this clone: A much larger clone is a single base away; this may be a read error. The chain carries TRBV6-5 and TRBJ1-2; possible D gene TRBD1, 5 bases. V was cut by 4 bases and J by 0 bases, with 6 bases left in between. The CDR3 contains 13 residues. Germline CDR1 is MNHEY and CDR2 is SVGAGI. CDR3 in amino acids: CASSLGANYGYTF. CDR3 DNA sequence: TGTGCCAGCAGTTTAGGGGCTAACTATGGCTACACCTTC.

This chain connects TRBV29-1 to TRBJ1-5; D ambiguous. Germline lookup yields CDR1 SQVTM and CDR2 ANQGSEA. V was cut by 7 bases and J by 7 bases, with 14 bases left in between. The CDR3 has 12 amino acids. CDR3 coding DNA: TGCAGCGCACTCCTAACGGGGCAGCCCCAGCATTTT. Amino acids: CSALLTGQPQHF.